What follows are 21 T cell receptor beta chains derived from one specimen sequenced in a study of shared clonotypes between healthy human individuals. Repertoires were generated with immunoSEQ multiplex PCR, while TCRdb's copy carries only in-frame clones and drops some. The table lists 2.3 million or so clones, over 90% of them singletons. Sequencing input: naive CD4+ T cells from PBMCs. Subset indicated: CD45RA+ positively selected. These receptors were obtained from a man aged 18 to 29 in good health. Some clones in this sample may be carry-over from other donors' samples.

The chain combines TRBV9 with TRBJ2-3, with 10 bases fitting TRBD2. The junction had 7 bases not matched to a gene; V was cut back by 4 bases and J by 2 bases. The CDR3 extends over 16 amino acids. The germline V gene has CDR1 SGDLS and CDR2 YYNGEE. For the CDR3, the DNA is TGTGCCAGCAGCACACGGACTAGCGGAAACACAGATACGCAGTATTTT. Its protein is CASSTRTSGNTDTQYF.

J is TRBJ2-3 and V is TRBV30; possible D gene TRBD2, 5 bases. The germline V gene encodes CDR1 GTSNPN and CDR2 SVGIG (reference sequence). Trimming pared 0 bases from V and 4 bases from J, leaving 11 bases between. This CDR3 region has 14 residues. In DNA form, the CDR3 reads TGTGCCTGGAGTGTACAATCGGGGTCAGATACGCAGTATTTT. Amino acid sequence: CAWSVQSGSDTQYF.

This chain uses TRBV30 with TRBJ1-1; tentative D call: TRBD1 (5 bases). Trimming pared 0 bases from V and 1 base from J, leaving 18 bases between. There are 17 residues in the CDR3. In germline, CDR1 is GTSNPN, CDR2 SVGIG (reference sequence). CDR3 DNA: TGTGCCTGGAGTGTGGGGCGAGTCTCCCGGTGGAACACTGAAGCTTTCTTT. This codes for CAWSVGRVSRWNTEAFF.

The V and J genes are TRBV11-2 and TRBJ2-2; tentative D call: TRBD2 (5 bases). Trimming removed 6 bases from V and 4 bases from J, with 9 bases in between. Germline assignment: CDR1 SGHAT and CDR2 FQNNGV. CDR3 length: 13 residues. Here the CDR3 reads CASRGEGTGELFF. The CDR3 DNA is TGTGCCAGCAGAGGCGAGGGCACCGGGGAGCTGTTTTTT.

The chain combines TRBV4-3 with TRBJ2-1, with 9 bases lining up with TRBD2. Looked up from germline, CDR1 is LGHNA and CDR2 is YSLEER. This CDR3 region has 14 residues. The V segment lost 3 bases and the J segment 8 bases; nucleotides outside the gene matches: 5. In DNA form, the CDR3 reads TGCGCCAGCAGCCAGCTAGCGGGAACCGATGAGCAGTTCTTC. This gives the protein CASSQLAGTDEQFF.

The rearrangement joins TRBV5-4 to TRBJ2-5, with TRBD1 matching over 9 bases. The CDR3 extends over 14 amino acids. Trimming cost V 4 bases and J 6 bases; bases outside gene matches: 7. Germline CDR1 and CDR2: SGHNT and YYREEE (reference sequence). The CDR3 nucleotides read TGTGCCAGCAGCCAGGACAGGGGAGGGAAGACCCAGTACTTC. It encodes CASSQDRGGKTQYF.

The rearrangement uses TRBV7-3 and TRBJ1-5; TRBD1 agrees at 7 bases. The CDR3 is made up of 15 amino acids. Looked up from germline, CDR1 is SGHTA and CDR2 is FQGTGA. V lost 5 bases to trimming and J lost 2 bases; unmatched junction nucleotides: 6. The CDR3 here is CASSPGQVGNQPQHF. CDR3 DNA: TGTGCCAGCAGCCCTGGACAGGTTGGCAATCAGCCCCAGCATTTT.

The chain couples TRBV30 to TRBJ2-5, with a possible D match to TRBD2 (6 bases). Deletions cut 0 bases from V and 1 base from J, with 9 bases between. The CDR3 runs to 14 residues. Germline CDR1 is GTSNPN and CDR2 is SVGIG (reference sequence). The CDR3 DNA reads TGTGCCTGGAGTGTCGGAGGGGTCCAAGAGACCCAGTACTTC. The encoded protein is CAWSVGGVQETQYF.

This chain joins TRBV5-8 and TRBJ2-4; weak D call: TRBD1 (5 bases). The CDR3 is 11 amino acids. Germline CDR1 SGHTS, CDR2 YDEGEE. The V and J ends lost 0 bases and 14 bases respectively, with 9 bases between them. CDR3 region: CASSLAAGKYF. DNA of the CDR3: TGTGCCAGCAGCTTGGCCGCAGGGAAGTACTTC.

The chain couples TRBV6-1 to TRBJ2-7, with a tentative D call TRBD2 (6 bases). The CDR3 consists of 14 residues. V was trimmed by 11 bases and J by 2 bases, leaving 19 bases between them. Germline CDR1 reads MNHNS; CDR2 reads SASEGT. DNA for the CDR3: TGTGCCTCCTCGCGGCGGGACGGCCCCTACGAGCAGTACTTC. This sequence encodes CASSRRDGPYEQYF.

The chain has TRBV6-5 and TRBJ2-3; 7 bases are shared with TRBD2. The CDR3 has 14 residues. V shed 6 bases and J 3 bases; nucleotides not matched to a gene: 6. Germline CDR1 MNHEY, CDR2 SVGAGI. The CDR3 DNA reads TGTGCCAGCAGAACGGGCGGGGGTACAGATACGCAGTATTTT. Its protein product is CASRTGGGTDTQYF.

With regard to this clone: Other DNA sequences in this specimen translate into the identical CDR3. This chain links TRBV28 with TRBJ1-5, with a tentative D call TRBD1 (5 bases). V gave up 6 bases and J gave up 6 bases, with 18 bases separating them. This CDR3 is 15 amino acids long. Germline V gives CDR1 MDHEN, CDR2 SYDVKM. Written as DNA, the CDR3 is TGTGCCAGCAGCCTCCCCAGTAGGGGCGGTCAGCCCCAGCATTTT. Its translation is CASSLPSRGGQPQHF. Complete variable domain (other parts from reference TRBV28 and TRBJ1-5): DVKVTQSSRYLVKRTGEKVFLECVQDMDHENMFWYRQDPGLGLRLIYFSYDVKMKEKGDIPEGYSVSREKKERFSLILESASTNQTSMYLCASSLPSRGGQPQHFGDGTRLSIL.

The chain uses TRBV7-9 and TRBJ2-1, with D uncertain. Germline V gene data show CDR1 as SEHNR and CDR2 as FQNEAQ (reference sequence). The CDR3 runs to 16 residues. Trimming left V 5 bases short and J 7 bases short, with 21 bases between. CDR3 loop: CASSPRGFASGNEQFF. In DNA, the CDR3 is TGTGCCAGCAGCCCGCGCGGATTTGCTAGTGGTAATGAGCAGTTCTTC.

V usage is TRBV28 and J usage is TRBJ2-3, with TRBD2 matching 11 bases. With V trimmed by 3 bases and J by 5 bases, 13 bases remained unmatched. CDR3 length: 18 residues. CDR1 and CDR2 (germline): MDHEN, SYDVKM. CDR3 DNA sequence: TGTGCCAGCAGTTTTTGGAGTGGGGGGACTAGCGGTGTAGATACGCAGTATTTT. Residues: CASSFWSGGTSGVDTQYF.

This clone was recorded a few times. The chain carries TRBV4-2 and TRBJ2-7; D not certain. The germline CDR1 and CDR2 sequences are LGHNA and YNFKEQ. V was cut by 0 bases and J by 0 bases, with 9 bases left in between. The CDR3 spans 15 residues. Written as DNA, the CDR3 is TGTGCCAGCAGCCAAGAAGTCGTTAGCTCCTACGAGCAGTACTTC. Protein sequence: CASSQEVVSSYEQYF.

The rearrangement uses TRBV6-8 and TRBJ1-2; D may be TRBD1 (5 bases). V lost 8 bases and J 8 bases, leaving 15 bases between the germline ends. Germline-derived CDR1 and CDR2 are MNHGY and SAAAGT. The CDR3 sequence is 12 residues long. The CDR3 sequence: CASDWGGEGYTF. In DNA, the CDR3 is TGTGCCAGCGATTGGGGGGGAGAAGGCTACACCTTC.

This chain joins TRBV9 and TRBJ2-5; 12 positions match TRBD2. Trimming removed 0 bases from V and 5 bases from J; junction bases left unmatched: 5. The CDR3 runs to 16 residues. Germline CDR1 and CDR2: SGDLS and YYNGEE. This CDR3 is CASSVGLAGAGETQYF. The CDR3 DNA is TGTGCCAGCAGCGTAGGACTAGCGGGAGCGGGGGAGACCCAGTACTTC.

The V and J genes are TRBV6-6 and TRBJ1-5; D remains ambiguous. Germline assignment: CDR1 MNHNY and CDR2 SVGAGI (reference sequence). Trimming took off 8 bases at V and 3 bases at J, with 11 bases between the two ends. The CDR3 totals 13 residues. Here the CDR3 DNA reads TGTGCCAGCCTCGCCACAGACAATCAGCCCCAGCATTTT. Translating gives CASLATDNQPQHF.

The chain links TRBV10-1 to TRBJ2-1; TRBD2 aligns across 7 bases. Germline-derived CDR1 and CDR2 are WNHNN and SYGVQD (reference sequence). The CDR3 sequence is 15 residues long. With 6 bases clipped from V and 1 base from J, the junction kept 6 bases outside the gene matches. The CDR3 spells CASSPLAESYNEQFF. In DNA form, the CDR3 reads TGCGCCAGCAGCCCTCTAGCGGAGTCCTACAATGAGCAGTTCTTC.

The chain joins TRBV6-1 to TRBJ1-2, with a tentative D call TRBD1 (5 bases). Germline V gene sequence: CDR1 MNHNS, CDR2 SASEGT. The CDR3 runs 14 residues. Trimming pared 7 bases from V and 6 bases from J, leaving 18 bases between. The CDR3 loop is CASKGVGVRNGYTF. The CDR3, as DNA: TGTGCCAGCAAAGGCGTGGGGGTGAGAAATGGCTACACCTTC.

The V and J genes are TRBV7-6 and TRBJ2-7; TRBD2 might be the D (5 bases). Germline V gives CDR1 SGHVS, CDR2 FNYEAQ. There are 13 residues in the CDR3. V was shortened by 3 bases and J by 2 bases, with 8 bases between the two germline ends. DNA for the CDR3: TGTGCCAGCAGCTTTCTCGGGGCCTACGAGCAGTACTTC. Amino acids: CASSFLGAYEQYF.